This TCR beta chain is from a study of T cell clonality in common variable immunodeficiency. CVID meant reduced serum IgG, IgA and/or IgM plus specific antibody deficiency. CDR3 length: 15 residues. Germline-derived CDR1 and CDR2 are SGHNT and YYREEE (reference sequence). Unmatched junction bases numbered 4, after V lost 3 bases and J lost 1 base. Broader study findings: Reportedly, TCR beta sequences from common variable immunodeficiency showed fewer deletions and N-nucleotide insertions.

Measured with immunoSEQ multiplex PCR; TCRdb has only the in-frame clones, and not every one. The table lists about 16,000 clones, with no singletons. By its share, this clone is medium-sized. Its target is not known. The read ends 3 residues before the CDR3 terminus; that terminus is restored from the germline J gene. The chain joins TRBV5-4 to TRBJ1-2; 9 nucleotides line up with TRBD1. The source of this sequence is a human donor with common variable immunodeficiency. The specimen was peripheral blood mononuclear cells. The CDR3 loop reads CASSSGQGFNYGYTF. The CDR3 bases that were read are TGTGCCAGCAGCTCGGGACAGGGATTTAACTATGGC.